This T cell receptor (beta chain) was identified during a study of T-cell reconstitution after alpha-beta-depleted transplantation in children. Findings and caveats of the study: Some patients' high day-60 TCRbeta diversity was attributed to recipient cells surviving conditioning. T-cell counts and diversity at one year post-transplant came mainly from newly produced T cells. There were reportedly several hundred expanded graft clones from which alpha-beta T cells came about two months after transplant.

Trimming left V 3 bases short and J 5 bases short, with 10 bases between. Germline CDR1 reads MDHEN; CDR2 reads SYDVKM. This CDR3 has 13 residues. A library of TCRbeta sequences, prepared with unique molecular identifiers, was generated. TCRdb itself ran the PCR reads through MiXCR, one entry per CDR3 protein. The sample lists roughly 48,000 distinct CDR3 sequences, under 6.5% occurring once. This clonotype turned up a few times. Its cognate antigen is unknown. This TCR was sampled from a female patient between 2 and 10 years old who had a stem cell transplant for aplastic anemia, so the T cells may come from the graft donor. This chain connects TRBV28 to TRBJ2-5, with D tentatively TRBD1 (6 bases). This specimen was PBMCs, mostly from graft donor cells, taken 60 days after TCRalphabeta/CD19-depleted stem cell transplant. DNA for the CDR3: TGTGCCAGCAGTTTCTATGACAGGGAGACCCAGTACTTC. This translates into CASSFYDRETQYF.